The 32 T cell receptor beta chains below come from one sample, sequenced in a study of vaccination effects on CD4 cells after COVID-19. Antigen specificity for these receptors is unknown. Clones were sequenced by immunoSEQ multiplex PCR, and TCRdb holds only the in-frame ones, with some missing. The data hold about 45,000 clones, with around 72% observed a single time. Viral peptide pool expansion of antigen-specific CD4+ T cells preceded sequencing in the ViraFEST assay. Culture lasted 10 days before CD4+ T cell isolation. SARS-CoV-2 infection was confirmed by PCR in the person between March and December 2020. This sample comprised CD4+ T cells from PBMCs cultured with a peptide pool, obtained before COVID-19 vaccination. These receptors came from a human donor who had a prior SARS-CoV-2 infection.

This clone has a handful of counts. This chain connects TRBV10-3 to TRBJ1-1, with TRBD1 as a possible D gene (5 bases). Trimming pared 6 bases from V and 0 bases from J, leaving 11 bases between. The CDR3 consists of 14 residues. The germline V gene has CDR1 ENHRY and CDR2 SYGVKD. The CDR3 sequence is CAIRPGAMNTEAFF. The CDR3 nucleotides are TGTGCCATCAGGCCCGGGGCTATGAACACTGAAGCTTTCTTT.

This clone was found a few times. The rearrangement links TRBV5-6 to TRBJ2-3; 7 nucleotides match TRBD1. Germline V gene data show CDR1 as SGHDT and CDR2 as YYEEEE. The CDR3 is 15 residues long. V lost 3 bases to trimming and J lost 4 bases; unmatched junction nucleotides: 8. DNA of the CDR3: TGTGCCAGCAGCTCCTTAGACAGGGCGCCAGATACGCAGTATTTT. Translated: CASSSLDRAPDTQYF.

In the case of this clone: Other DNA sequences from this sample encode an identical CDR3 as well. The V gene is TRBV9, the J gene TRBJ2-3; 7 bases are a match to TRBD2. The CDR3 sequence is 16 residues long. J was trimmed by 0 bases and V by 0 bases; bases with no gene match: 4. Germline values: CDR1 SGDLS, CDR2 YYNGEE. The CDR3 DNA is TGTGCCAGCAGCGTAGGGCTAGCGGCTAGCACAGATACGCAGTATTTT. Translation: CASSVGLAASTDTQYF.

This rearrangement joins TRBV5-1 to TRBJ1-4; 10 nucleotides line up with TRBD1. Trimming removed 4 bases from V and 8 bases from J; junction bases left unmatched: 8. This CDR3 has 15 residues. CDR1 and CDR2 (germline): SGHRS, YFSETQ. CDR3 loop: CASSMVDRGQEKLFF. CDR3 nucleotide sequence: TGCGCCAGCAGCATGGTCGACAGGGGGCAGGAAAAACTGTTTTTT.

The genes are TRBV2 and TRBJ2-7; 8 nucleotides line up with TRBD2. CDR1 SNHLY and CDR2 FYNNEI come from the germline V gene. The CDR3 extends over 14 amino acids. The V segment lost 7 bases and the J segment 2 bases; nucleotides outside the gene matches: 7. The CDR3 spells CASNPLGRAYEQYF. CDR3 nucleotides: TGTGCCAGCAACCCCCTCGGGAGGGCCTACGAGCAGTACTTC. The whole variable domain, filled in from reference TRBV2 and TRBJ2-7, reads EPEVTQTPSHQVTQMGQEVILRCVPISNHLYFYWYRQILGQKVEFLVSFYNNEISEKSEIFDDQFSVERPDGSNFTLKIRSTKLEDSAMYFCASNPLGRAYEQYFGPGTRLTVT.

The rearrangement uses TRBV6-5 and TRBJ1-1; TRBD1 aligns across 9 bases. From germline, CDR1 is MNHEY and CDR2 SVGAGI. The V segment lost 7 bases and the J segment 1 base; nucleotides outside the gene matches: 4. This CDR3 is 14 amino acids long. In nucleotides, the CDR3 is TGTGCCAGCATCCGGGACAGGGCGAACACTGAAGCTTTCTTT. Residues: CASIRDRANTEAFF.

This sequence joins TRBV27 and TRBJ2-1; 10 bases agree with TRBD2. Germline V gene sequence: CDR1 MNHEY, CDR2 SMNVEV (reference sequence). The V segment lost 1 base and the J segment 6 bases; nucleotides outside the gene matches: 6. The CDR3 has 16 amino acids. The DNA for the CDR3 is TGTGCCAGCAGTTTATATGGCCTAGCGGGGGTCAATGAGCAGTTCTTC. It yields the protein CASSLYGLAGVNEQFF.

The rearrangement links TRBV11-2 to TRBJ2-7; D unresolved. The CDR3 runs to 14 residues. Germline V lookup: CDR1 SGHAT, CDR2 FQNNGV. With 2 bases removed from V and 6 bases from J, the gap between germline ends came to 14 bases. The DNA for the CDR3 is TGTGCCAGCAGCTTAACTTCTGGTCGTCGCGAGCAGTACTTC. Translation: CASSLTSGRREQYF.

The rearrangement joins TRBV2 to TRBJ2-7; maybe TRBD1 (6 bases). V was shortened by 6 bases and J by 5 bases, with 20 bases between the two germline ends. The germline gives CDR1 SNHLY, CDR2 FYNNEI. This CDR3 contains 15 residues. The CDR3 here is CASRTNRDGQDEQYF. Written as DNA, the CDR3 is TGTGCCAGCAGAACTAACAGGGACGGGCAGGACGAGCAGTACTTC.

DNA for the CDR3: TGTGCCAGCAGCTTAATGTCGGGGGGGAATTCACCCCTCCACTTT. Amino acid sequence: CASSLMSGGNSPLHF. The gene calls are TRBV7-3 and TRBJ1-6, with a possible D match to TRBD1 (5 bases). Germline values: CDR1 SGHTA, CDR2 FQGTGA. The CDR3 has 15 residues. V was pared by 1 base and J by 7 bases, with 11 bases between.

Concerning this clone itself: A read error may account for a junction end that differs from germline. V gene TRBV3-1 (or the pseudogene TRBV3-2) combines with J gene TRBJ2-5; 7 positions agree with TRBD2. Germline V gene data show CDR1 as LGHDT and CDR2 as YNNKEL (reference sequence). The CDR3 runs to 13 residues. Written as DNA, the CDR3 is TGTGTCAGCAGCCAAGATTGGGGGGGGGCCCAGTACTTC. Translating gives CVSSQDWGGAQYF.

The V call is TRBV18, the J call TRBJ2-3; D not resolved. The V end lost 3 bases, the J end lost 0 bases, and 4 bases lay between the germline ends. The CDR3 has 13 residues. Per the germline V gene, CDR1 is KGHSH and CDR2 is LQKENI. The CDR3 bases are TGTGCCAGCTCACCGTCTAGCACAGATACGCAGTATTTT. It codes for CASSPSSTDTQYF.

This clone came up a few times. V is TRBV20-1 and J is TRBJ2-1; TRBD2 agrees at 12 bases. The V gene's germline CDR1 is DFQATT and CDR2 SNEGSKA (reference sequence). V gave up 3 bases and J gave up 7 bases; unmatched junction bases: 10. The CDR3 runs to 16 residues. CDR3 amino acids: CSASLPSGRAGNEQFF. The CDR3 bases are TGCAGTGCTAGTTTGCCTAGCGGGAGGGCGGGGAATGAGCAGTTCTTC.

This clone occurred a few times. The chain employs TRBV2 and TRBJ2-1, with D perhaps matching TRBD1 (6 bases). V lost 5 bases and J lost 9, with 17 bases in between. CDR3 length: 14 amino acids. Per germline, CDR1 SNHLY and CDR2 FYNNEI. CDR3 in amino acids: CASSPRASQGEQFF. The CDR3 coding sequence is TGTGCCAGCAGTCCACGTGCCTCACAGGGTGAGCAGTTCTTC.

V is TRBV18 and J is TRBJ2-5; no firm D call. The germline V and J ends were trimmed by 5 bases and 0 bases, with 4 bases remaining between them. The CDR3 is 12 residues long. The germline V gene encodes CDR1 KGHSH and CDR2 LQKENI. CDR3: CASSSNQETQYF. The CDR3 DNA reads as TGTGCCAGCTCATCAAACCAAGAGACCCAGTACTTC.

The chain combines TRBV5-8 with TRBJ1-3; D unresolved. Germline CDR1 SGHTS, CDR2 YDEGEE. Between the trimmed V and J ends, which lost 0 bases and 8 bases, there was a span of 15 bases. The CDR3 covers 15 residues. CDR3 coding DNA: TGTGCCAGCAGCTTGGGGCTCGGGAACGGGGACACCATATATTTT. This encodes CASSLGLGNGDTIYF.

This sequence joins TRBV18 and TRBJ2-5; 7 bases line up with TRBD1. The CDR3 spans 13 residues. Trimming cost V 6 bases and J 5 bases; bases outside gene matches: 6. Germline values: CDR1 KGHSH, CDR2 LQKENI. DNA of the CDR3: TGTGCCAGCTCCCCCGGACAGGATGAGACCCAGTACTTC. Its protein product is CASSPGQDETQYF. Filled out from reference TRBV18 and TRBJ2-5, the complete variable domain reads NAGVMQNPRHLVRRRGQEARLRCSPMKGHSHVYWYRQLPEEGLKFMVYLQKENIIDESGMPKERFSAEFPKEGPSILRIQQVVRGDSAAYFCASSPGQDETQYFGPGTRLLVL.

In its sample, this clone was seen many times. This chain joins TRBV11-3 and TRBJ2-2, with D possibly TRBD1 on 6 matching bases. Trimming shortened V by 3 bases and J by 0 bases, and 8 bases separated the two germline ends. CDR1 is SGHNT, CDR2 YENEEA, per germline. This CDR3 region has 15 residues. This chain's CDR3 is CASSFRTANTGELFF. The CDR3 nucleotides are TGTGCCAGCAGCTTTAGGACAGCGAACACCGGGGAGCTGTTTTTT.

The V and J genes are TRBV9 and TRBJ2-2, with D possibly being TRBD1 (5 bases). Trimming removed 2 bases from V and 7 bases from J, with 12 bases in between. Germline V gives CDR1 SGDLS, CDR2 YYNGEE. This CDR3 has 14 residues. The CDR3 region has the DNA TGTGCCAGCAGCGTTTCAGGGCAGGTCGGGGAGCTGTTTTTT. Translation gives CASSVSGQVGELFF.

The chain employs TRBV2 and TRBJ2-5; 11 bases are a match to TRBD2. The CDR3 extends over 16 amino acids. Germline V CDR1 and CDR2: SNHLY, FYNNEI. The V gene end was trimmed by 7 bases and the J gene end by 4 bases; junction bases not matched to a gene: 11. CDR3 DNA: TGTGCCAGCACCGCCTTACTAGCGGGAGATTCAGAGACCCAGTACTTC. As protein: CASTALLAGDSETQYF.

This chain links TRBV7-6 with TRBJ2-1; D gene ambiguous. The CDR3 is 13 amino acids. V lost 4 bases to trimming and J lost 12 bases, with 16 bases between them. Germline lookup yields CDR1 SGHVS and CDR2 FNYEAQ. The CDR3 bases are TGTGCCAGCAGCTCCGGCCGGTACCTGGGGCAGTTCTTC. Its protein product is CASSSGRYLGQFF.

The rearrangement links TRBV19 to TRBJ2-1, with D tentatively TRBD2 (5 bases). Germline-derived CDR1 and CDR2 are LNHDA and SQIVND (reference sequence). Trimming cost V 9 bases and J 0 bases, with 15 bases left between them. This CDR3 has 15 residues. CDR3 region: CASALGRASYNEQFF. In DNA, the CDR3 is TGTGCCAGCGCCTTGGGGAGAGCCTCCTACAATGAGCAGTTCTTC.

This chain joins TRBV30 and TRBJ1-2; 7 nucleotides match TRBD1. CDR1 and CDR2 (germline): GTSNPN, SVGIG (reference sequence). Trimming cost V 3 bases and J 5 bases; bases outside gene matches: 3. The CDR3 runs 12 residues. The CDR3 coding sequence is TGTGCCTGGAGCCGCAGGGGGTATGGCTACACCTTC. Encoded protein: CAWSRRGYGYTF. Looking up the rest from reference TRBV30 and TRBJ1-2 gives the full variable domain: SQTIHQWPATLVQPVGSPLSLECTVEGTSNPNLYWYRQAAGRGLQLLFYSVGIGQISSEVPQNLSASRPQDRQFILSSKKLLLSDSGFYLCAWSRRGYGYTFGSGTRLTVV.

The CDR3: CASTRPSRQGPNLEANYGYTF. DNA of the CDR3: TGTGCCAGCACCCGACCGTCCCGACAGGGACCGAACCTAGAAGCTAACTATGGCTACACCTTC. The chain joins TRBV2 to TRBJ1-2, with 7 positions matching TRBD1. The CDR3 has 21 residues. Germline CDR1 is SNHLY and CDR2 is FYNNEI. Losses at the gene ends were 7 bases for V and 0 bases for J; bases not matched to a gene: 26. Full variable domain (remainder filled in from reference TRBV2 and TRBJ1-2): EPEVTQTPSHQVTQMGQEVILRCVPISNHLYFYWYRQILGQKVEFLVSFYNNEISEKSEIFDDQFSVERPDGSNFTLKIRSTKLEDSAMYFCASTRPSRQGPNLEANYGYTFGSGTRLTVV.

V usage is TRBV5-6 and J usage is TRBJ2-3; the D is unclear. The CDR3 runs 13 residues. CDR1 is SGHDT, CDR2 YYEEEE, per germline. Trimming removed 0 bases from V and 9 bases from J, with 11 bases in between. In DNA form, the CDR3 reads TGTGCCAGCAGCTTGGGGAGTCTAGGGACGCAGTATTTT. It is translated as CASSLGSLGTQYF.

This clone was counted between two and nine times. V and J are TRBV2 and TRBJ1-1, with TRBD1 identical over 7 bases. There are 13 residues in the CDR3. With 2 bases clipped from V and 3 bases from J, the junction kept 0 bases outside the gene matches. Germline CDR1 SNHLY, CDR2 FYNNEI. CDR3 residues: CASSEQGDTEAFF. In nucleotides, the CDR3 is TGTGCCAGCAGTGAACAGGGGGACACTGAAGCTTTCTTT.

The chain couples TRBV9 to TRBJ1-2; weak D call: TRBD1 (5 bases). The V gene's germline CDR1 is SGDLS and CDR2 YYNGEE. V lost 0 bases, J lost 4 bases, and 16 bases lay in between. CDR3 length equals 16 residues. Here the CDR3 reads CASSVDLGDRGYGYTF. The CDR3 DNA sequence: TGTGCCAGCAGCGTAGACTTAGGGGATCGGGGCTATGGCTACACCTTC.

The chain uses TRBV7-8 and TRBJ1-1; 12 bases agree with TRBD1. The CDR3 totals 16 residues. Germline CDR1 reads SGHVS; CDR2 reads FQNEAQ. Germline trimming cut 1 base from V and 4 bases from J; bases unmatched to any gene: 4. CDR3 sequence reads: CASSLGGQGAGTEAFF. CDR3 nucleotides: TGTGCCAGCAGCTTAGGGGGACAGGGGGCAGGCACTGAAGCTTTCTTT.

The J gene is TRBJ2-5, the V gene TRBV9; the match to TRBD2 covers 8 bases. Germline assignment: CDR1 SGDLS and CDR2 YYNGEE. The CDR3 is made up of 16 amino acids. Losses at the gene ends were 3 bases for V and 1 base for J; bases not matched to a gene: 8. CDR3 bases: TGTGCCAGCAGCGCTATAGCGGGGACCTTCCAAGAGACCCAGTACTTC. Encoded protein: CASSAIAGTFQETQYF.

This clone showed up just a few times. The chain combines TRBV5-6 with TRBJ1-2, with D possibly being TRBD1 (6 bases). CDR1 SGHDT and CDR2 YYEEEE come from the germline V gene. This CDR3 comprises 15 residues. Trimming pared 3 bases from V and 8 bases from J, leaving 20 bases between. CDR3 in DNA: TGTGCCAGCAGCTCAAAGCCGGGACAAGTAATAGGCTACACCTTC. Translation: CASSSKPGQVIGYTF.

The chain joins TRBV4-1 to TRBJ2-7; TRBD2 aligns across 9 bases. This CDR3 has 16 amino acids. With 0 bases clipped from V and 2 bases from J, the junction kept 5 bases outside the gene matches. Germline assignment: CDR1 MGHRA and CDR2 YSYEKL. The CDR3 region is CASSQDLAGTPYEQYF. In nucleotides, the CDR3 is TGCGCCAGCAGCCAAGACCTAGCGGGGACCCCCTACGAGCAGTACTTC.

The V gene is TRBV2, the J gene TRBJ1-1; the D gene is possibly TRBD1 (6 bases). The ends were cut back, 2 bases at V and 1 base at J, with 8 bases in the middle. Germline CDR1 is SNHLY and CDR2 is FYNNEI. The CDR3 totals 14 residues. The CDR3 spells CASSEKGQNTEAFF. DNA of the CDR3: TGTGCCAGCAGTGAAAAGGGACAGAACACTGAAGCTTTCTTT.